This TCR beta chain stems from a study of PD-L1 blockade in urothelial cancer. At the level of the study: Atezolizumab at 1,200 mg intravenously every 3 weeks was started by patients at some point between 2014 and 2016. Each blood sample yielded a median of 141,255 T cells. General study results and limits: Tumor-associated clones in the blood of durable-benefit patients grew more at 3 weeks.

The CDR3 spans 13 residues. V gave up 3 bases and J gave up 8 bases, with 13 bases separating them. From germline, CDR1 is KGHSH and CDR2 LQKENI. Time point specified: peripheral blood 6 weeks after treatment start. The method was immunoSEQ multiplex PCR; TCRdb's version includes in-frame clones alone and lacks a portion of them. The sample has about 130,000 clones; more than 75% are singletons. About this clone: As yet, its antigen is unknown.

The rearrangement links TRBV18 to TRBJ1-2, with D possibly matching TRBD1 (5 bases). Sequences were derived from PBMCs, sampled around atezolizumab (anti-PD-L1) treatment. The clonotype comes from a man aged 50 or older with urothelial cancer. CDR3 in DNA: TGTGCCAGCTCACCTCCGGGGGTCCAGGGCTACACCTTC. This sequence encodes CASSPPGVQGYTF.